This entry is about one T cell receptor beta chain. Its antigen is undetermined. The CDR3 spans 15 residues. J was trimmed by 2 bases and V by 4 bases; bases with no gene match: 7. The germline V gene has CDR1 MGHRA and CDR2 YSYEKL. Sequenced by immunoSEQ multiplex PCR; TCRdb stores in-frame clones only, minus some. In the table there are 6,200 or so clones, about 87% of which are singletons. This sample was taken from a study of T cells in localized non-small cell lung cancer. Whole-study results and caveats: Median detection of top 100 tumor clones in adjacent lung was roughly 61 clones.

Here the sequenced sample was peripheral blood, taken before any cancer treatment. This TCR was sampled from an older male donor with stage I lung adenocarcinoma. The chain is built from TRBV4-1 and TRBJ1-2, with TRBD1 matching over 7 bases. Here the CDR3 reads CASSPAKGANYGYTF. Here the CDR3 DNA reads TGCGCCAGCAGCCCCGCCAAGGGGGCGAACTATGGCTACACCTTC.